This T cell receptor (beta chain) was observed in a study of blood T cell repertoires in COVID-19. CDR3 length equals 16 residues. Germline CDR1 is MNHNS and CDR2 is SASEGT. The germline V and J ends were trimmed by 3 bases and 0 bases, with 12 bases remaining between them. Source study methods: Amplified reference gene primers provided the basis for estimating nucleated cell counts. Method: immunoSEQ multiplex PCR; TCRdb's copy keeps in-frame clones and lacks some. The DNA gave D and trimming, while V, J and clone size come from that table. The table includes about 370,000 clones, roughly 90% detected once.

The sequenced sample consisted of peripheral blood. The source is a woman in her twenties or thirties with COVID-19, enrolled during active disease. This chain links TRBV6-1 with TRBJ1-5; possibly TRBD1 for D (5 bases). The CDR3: CASSDRGSYSNQPQHF. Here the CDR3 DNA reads TGTGCCAGCAGTGATCGGGGGTCATATAGCAATCAGCCCCAGCATTTT.